Following are 8 T cell receptor beta chains from one sample sequenced in a study of shared clonotypes between healthy human individuals. Clones were sequenced by immunoSEQ multiplex PCR, and TCRdb holds only the in-frame ones, with some missing. The data contain 2 million to 3 million clones, approximately 94% of them singletons. Material for sequencing was naive CD4+ T cells from PBMCs. Subset noted: CD45RA+ positively selected. Receptors originate from a man aged 18 to 29 in good health. Some clones in this sample may be carry-over from other donors' samples.

This chain connects TRBV7-8 to TRBJ1-2, with 7 bases that match TRBD1. Trimming cost V 5 bases and J 5 bases; bases outside gene matches: 11. Germline CDR1 is SGHVS and CDR2 is FQNEAQ. The CDR3 contains 15 residues. CDR3 DNA sequence: TGTGCCAGCAGCGCCCGGGACAGACTTGGGTATGGCTACACCTTC. It yields the protein CASSARDRLGYGYTF.

This sequence joins TRBV7-3 and TRBJ2-7; 9 bases fit TRBD2. Trimming removed 4 bases from V and 7 bases from J; junction bases left unmatched: 11. The CDR3 has 15 residues. Germline values: CDR1 SGHTA, CDR2 FQGTGA. CDR3 nucleotides: TGTGCCAGCAGCTCCCTCTCCCTAGCGGGACGGGAGCAGTACTTC. It is translated as CASSSLSLAGREQYF. The full variable domain, completed using reference TRBV7-3 and TRBJ2-7, is GAGVSQTPSNKVTEKGKYVELRCDPISGHTALYWYRQSLGQGPEFLIYFQGTGAADDSGLPNDRFFAVRPEGSVSTLKIQRTERGDSAVYLCASSSLSLAGREQYFGPGTRLTVT.

A remark on this clone: The same CDR3 arises from other DNA sequences in this sample as well. V is TRBV11-2 and J is TRBJ2-1; TRBD1 is a possible D gene (6 bases). The V end was cut by 5 bases, the J end by 8 bases, with 10 bases between. The CDR3 is 12 amino acids. The germline V gene encodes CDR1 SGHAT and CDR2 FQNNGV. The DNA for the CDR3 is TGTGCCAGCAGCCTGGGGGCCGATGAGCAGTTCTTC. Protein: CASSLGADEQFF.

Note on this clone: The sample has other DNA sequences that encode this CDR3 too. The chain recombines TRBV28 with TRBJ1-3, with no clear D. There are 13 residues in the CDR3. CDR1 is MDHEN, CDR2 SYDVKM, per germline. V lost 1 base, J lost 4 bases, and 5 bases lay in between. In nucleotides, the CDR3 is TGTGCCAGCAGTTTATTGGCCGGAAACACCATATATTTT. Translating gives CASSLLAGNTIYF. The entire variable domain, with the rest obtained from reference TRBV28 and TRBJ1-3, is as follows: DVKVTQSSRYLVKRTGEKVFLECVQDMDHENMFWYRQDPGLGLRLIYFSYDVKMKEKGDIPEGYSVSREKKERFSLILESASTNQTSMYLCASSLLAGNTIYFGEGSWLTVV.

The CDR3: CASSEGTAGTGELFF. CDR3 coding DNA: TGCGCCAGCAGCGAAGGGACAGCGGGCACCGGGGAGCTGTTTTTT. The genes are TRBV5-1 and TRBJ2-2; D is perhaps TRBD1 (7 bases). V lost 4 bases and J 4 bases, leaving 14 bases between the germline ends. CDR1 and CDR2 (germline): SGHRS, YFSETQ. The CDR3 totals 15 residues.

CDR3 in DNA: TGTGCCAGCAGTTCCCGGGAGGGCTCGCGGGAATCTTCCCAGCATTTT. Its translation: CASSSREGSRESSQHF. The V and J genes are TRBV28 and TRBJ1-5, with D unresolved. The germline CDR1 and CDR2 sequences are MDHEN and SYDVKM. Trimming took 4 bases from V and 11 from J, leaving 24 bases between them. The CDR3 runs to 16 residues.

This clone was seen a single time. V gene TRBV30 combines with J gene TRBJ2-3; 12 bases map to TRBD2. V was clipped by 1 base and J by 4 bases; unmatched bases: 6. CDR1 and CDR2 (germline): GTSNPN, SVGIG (reference sequence). The CDR3 spans 16 residues. The CDR3 loop is CAWSEWASGGADTQYF. CDR3 sequence (DNA): TGTGCCTGGAGTGAGTGGGCTAGCGGGGGGGCAGATACGCAGTATTTT.

To note about this clone: Additional DNA sequences in this sample encode the identical CDR3. This chain links TRBV9 with TRBJ2-7; 7 bases agree with TRBD1. The trim removed 0 bases at V and 2 bases at J, leaving 2 bases unmatched. Germline V lookup: CDR1 SGDLS, CDR2 YYNGEE. The CDR3 consists of 14 residues. The CDR3 nucleotides are TGTGCCAGCAGCGTAGGAGGGACAGCCTACGAGCAGTACTTC. It is translated as CASSVGGTAYEQYF.